Presented here are 32 T cell receptor beta chains from one specimen sequenced in a study of blood T cells in healthy people across ages. Through a sample-barcoded 5' primer and a J-beta primer mix, a second PCR was run for 7 to 11 cycles. TCRdb ran MiXCR on the 5' RACE reads and lists one entry per CDR3 protein. The sample lists roughly 570,000 distinct CDR3 sequences, 25% to 30% occurring once. The sequenced sample consisted of blood. These receptors all come from a woman aged 70-85 years in good health.

This clonotype appeared a few times. The chain combines TRBV20-1 with TRBJ2-3; a weak D match, TRBD2 (6 bases). CDR3 size: 13 residues. Germline CDR1 reads DFQATT; CDR2 reads SNEGSKA (reference sequence). V shed 5 bases and J shed 2 bases, with 11 bases lying between them. The CDR3 region has the DNA TGCAGTGCTGCAGGAGGGCTCACAGATACGCAGTATTTT. Translation gives CSAAGGLTDTQYF.

This clonotype has more than one count but fewer than ten. CDR3 amino acids: CASSQGAGNIQYF. As DNA, the CDR3 is TGTGCCAGCAGCCAGGGGGCCGGAAACATTCAGTACTTC. The V gene is TRBV3-1, the J gene TRBJ2-4; TRBD1 might be the D (6 bases). Per the germline V gene, CDR1 is LGHDT and CDR2 is YNNKEL (reference sequence). Trimming left V 3 bases short and J 6 bases short, with 9 bases between. The CDR3 runs 13 residues. The complete variable domain, with remaining parts taken from reference TRBV3-1 and TRBJ2-4, reads DTAVSQTPKYLVTQMGNDKSIKCEQNLGHDTMYWYKQDSKKFLKIMFSYNNKELIINETVPNRFSPKSPDKAHLNLHINSLELGDSAVYFCASSQGAGNIQYFGAGTRLSVL.

The genes are TRBV20-1 and TRBJ2-3; 10 nucleotides line up with TRBD1. V was pared by 6 bases and J by 8 bases, with 8 bases of the junction left unmatched. Germline values: CDR1 DFQATT, CDR2 SNEGSKA (reference sequence). CDR3 length: 13 amino acids. This CDR3 is CSATDRGVGTQYF. The DNA of the CDR3 is TGCAGTGCAACGGACAGGGGGGTGGGTACGCAGTATTTT.

The chain has TRBV9 and TRBJ1-6; D not resolved. CDR1 is SGDLS, CDR2 YYNGEE, per germline. The CDR3 contains 15 residues. V lost 1 base and J lost 5, with 10 bases in between. This CDR3 is CASSVYNRDNSPLHF. CDR3 bases: TGTGCCAGCAGCGTATATAATCGCGATAATTCACCCCTCCACTTT.

The table lists this clonotype with a few counts. The junction departs from germline at one end; a sequencing error may be responsible. The gene calls are TRBV7-2 and TRBJ2-3; 7 bases align to TRBD2. The V gene's germline CDR1 is SGHTA and CDR2 FQGNSA. The CDR3 extends over 11 amino acids. CDR3 sequence reads: CAGSGADTQYF. In DNA, the CDR3 is TGTGCCGGCAGCGGGGCAGATACGCAGTATTTT.

This clonotype came up a few times. The J gene is TRBJ2-1, the V gene TRBV5-1, with TRBD1 identical over 10 bases. Germline assignment: CDR1 SGHRS and CDR2 YFSETQ. This CDR3 region has 14 residues. J lost 7 bases, V lost 6 bases, and 7 bases had no gene match. CDR3 bases: TGCGCCAGCACCGACAGGGGGCACGAAAATGAGCAGTTCTTC. Its translation: CASTDRGHENEQFF.

The sample holds a few counts of this clonotype. The chain has TRBV20-1 and TRBJ2-1, with 12 bases lining up with TRBD2. With 8 bases clipped from V and 7 bases from J, the junction kept 6 bases outside the gene matches. The CDR3 runs to 13 residues. The germline V gene has CDR1 DFQATT and CDR2 SNEGSKA (reference sequence). The CDR3 is CSLAGGPGNEQFF. The CDR3, as DNA: TGCAGTCTAGCGGGGGGGCCAGGGAATGAGCAGTTCTTC.

The chain joins TRBV28 to TRBJ2-5, with 10 bases identical to TRBD1. The end of the DNA fits TRBJ2-1 better, so the J call may be wrong. This CDR3 is 15 amino acids long. Germline CDR1 and CDR2: MDHEN and SYDVKM. The CDR3 protein is CASSLRRTGGNEQFF. DNA for the CDR3: TGTGCCAGCAGTTTAAGACGGACAGGGGGCAATGAGCAGTTCTTC.

The chain couples TRBV5-1 to TRBJ2-3; D is unclear. Trimming cost V 0 bases and J 3 bases, with 17 bases left between them. The V gene's germline CDR1 is SGHRS and CDR2 YFSETQ. This CDR3 has 17 residues. The DNA of the CDR3 is TGCGCCAGCAGCTTGGAACCGGTTGGCAGATTAACAGATACGCAGTATTTT. The encoded protein is CASSLEPVGRLTDTQYF.

A remark on this clonotype: The CDR3 carries no conserved terminal phenylalanine or tryptophan, so it likely arises from a read error. The chain couples TRBV24-1 to TRBJ2-3, with 11 nucleotides matching TRBD1. V lost 5 bases and J lost 6; bases outside the gene matches: 6. Germline CDR1 reads KGHDR; CDR2 reads SFDVKD. The CDR3 runs to 15 residues. CDR3 nucleotides: TGTGCCACCAGTGTAGGACAGGGGGCAGGGGATACGCAGTATCTT. Translated, it gives CATSVGQGAGDTQYL.

This clonotype was counted a few times. This chain connects TRBV7-9 to TRBJ2-7, with TRBD1 matching over 9 bases. With V trimmed by 5 bases and J by 6 bases, 8 bases remained unmatched. Per germline, CDR1 SEHNR and CDR2 FQNEAQ (reference sequence). The CDR3 loop spans 14 amino acids. In DNA, the CDR3 is TGTGCCAGCAGCCTCGGGACAGGGAGAAGCGAGCAGTACTTC. Its translation is CASSLGTGRSEQYF.

This clonotype was seen a handful of times. This chain links TRBV7-2 with TRBJ2-5; 8 positions match TRBD2. The tail of the sequence fits TRBJ2-7 better, so the J call may be wrong. There are 14 residues in the CDR3. CDR1 and CDR2 (germline): SGHTA, FQGNSA. CDR3 in amino acids: CASSPGGTNYEQYF. The CDR3 nucleotides read TGTGCCAGCAGCCCGGGGGGGACCAACTACGAGCAGTACTTC.

The chain has TRBV20-1 and TRBJ1-5; D is possibly TRBD1 (6 bases). V lost 6 bases to trimming and J lost 5 bases, with 17 bases between them. The CDR3 spans 14 residues. Germline V gene sequence: CDR1 DFQATT, CDR2 SNEGSKA (reference sequence). In nucleotides, the CDR3 is TGCAGTGCAAAGGGGGGGTCAGGGGATCAGCCCCAGCATTTT. Translated: CSAKGGSGDQPQHF.

The chain uses TRBV11-2 and TRBJ2-1; a possible D gene is TRBD1 (5 bases). CDR1 is SGHAT, CDR2 FQNNGV, per germline. The CDR3 is 14 amino acids. Trimming shortened V by 5 bases and J by 2 bases, and 10 bases separated the two germline ends. The CDR3 DNA follows: TGTGCCAGCAGCACCCAGGGCCCCTACAATGAGCAGTTCTTC. The encoded protein is CASSTQGPYNEQFF.

V and J are TRBV7-6 and TRBJ2-2, with 8 bases matching TRBD2. Germline trimming cut 2 bases from V and 5 bases from J; bases unmatched to any gene: 7. This CDR3 is built from 16 residues. Germline V gene sequence: CDR1 SGHVS, CDR2 FNYEAQ. DNA of the CDR3: TGTGCCAGCAGCTTATACGGGACTAGAACGACCGGGGAGCTGTTTTTT. Encoded protein: CASSLYGTRTTGELFF.

The chain joins TRBV7-9 to TRBJ2-6, with D possibly TRBD2 on 5 matching bases. Trimming took 5 bases from V and 2 from J, leaving 10 bases between them. This CDR3 region has 15 residues. CDR1 SEHNR and CDR2 FQNEAQ come from the germline V gene (reference sequence). In nucleotides, the CDR3 is TGTGCCAGCAGCAAAGCCGGGGCTGGGGCCAACGTCCTGACTTTC. This codes for CASSKAGAGANVLTF.

This clonotype appeared a few times. The rearrangement uses TRBV20-1 and TRBJ2-5, with D perhaps given as TRBD1 or TRBD2 (7 bases each). Germline-derived CDR1 and CDR2 are DFQATT and SNEGSKA (reference sequence). CDR3 length: 14 amino acids. Deletions cut 3 bases from V and 5 bases from J, with 16 bases between. CDR3 loop: CSASRGGRGETQYF. The CDR3 nucleotides are TGCAGTGCTAGCAGGGGGGGCCGGGGCGAGACCCAGTACTTC.

This chain uses TRBV6-6 with TRBJ2-5, with TRBD1 identical over 9 bases. Judging by the DNA end, TRBJ2-7 fits better; the J call may be wrong. The CDR3 has 14 amino acids. Germline CDR1 is MNHNY and CDR2 is SVGAGI (reference sequence). The CDR3 loop reads CASSRDRDRYEQYF. CDR3 sequence (DNA): TGTGCCAGCAGCCGGGACAGGGATCGCTACGAGCAGTACTTC.

This chain connects TRBV7-9 to TRBJ2-6; TRBD1 matches at 7 bases. Germline V gene lookup returns CDR1 SEHNR and CDR2 FQNEAQ (reference sequence). This CDR3 comprises 17 residues. V lost 5 bases and J lost 0; bases outside the gene matches: 7. The CDR3 region is CASSPTGISSGANVLTF. CDR3 DNA: TGTGCCAGCAGCCCGACAGGGATCTCCTCTGGGGCCAACGTCCTGACTTTC.

V gene TRBV7-2 combines with J gene TRBJ1-5; D remains unclear. The CDR3 is 12 residues long. Between the trimmed V and J ends, which lost 3 bases and 7 bases, there was a span of 7 bases. The V gene's germline CDR1 is SGHTA and CDR2 FQGNSA. CDR3 DNA sequence: TGTGCCAGCAGCTTCTACGGCCAGCCCCAGCATTTT. This encodes CASSFYGQPQHF.

This clonotype was observed a few times. V gene TRBV27 combines with J gene TRBJ2-5; no reliable D call. Trimming left V 6 bases short and J 1 base short, with 15 bases between. The CDR3 loop spans 15 amino acids. CDR1 is MNHEY and CDR2 is SMNVEV in the germline V gene (reference sequence). The CDR3 sequence is CASRPALGPQETQYF. The CDR3 DNA reads TGTGCCAGCAGACCGGCCCTAGGACCCCAAGAGACCCAGTACTTC.

This clonotype was observed at least ten times. The J gene is TRBJ2-5, the V gene TRBV7-2; the match to TRBD2 covers 10 bases. The CDR3 covers 15 residues. The ends lost 1 base at V and 8 bases at J; junction bases unmatched: 7. Germline values: CDR1 SGHTA, CDR2 FQGNSA. This CDR3 is CASSLEASGGFTQYF. CDR3 coding DNA: TGTGCCAGCAGCTTAGAAGCTAGCGGGGGTTTTACCCAGTACTTC.

As to this clonotype: An end of the junction differs from the germline gene, which may be a read error. This chain joins TRBV20-1 and TRBJ2-3; 8 nucleotides match TRBD2. The V gene's germline CDR1 is DFQATT and CDR2 SNEGSKA (reference sequence). This CDR3 has 16 residues. CDR3 nucleotides: TGCAGTGCTAGCGGATCCGCGGGGGGAGCGACAGATACGCAGTACTTT. It yields the protein CSASGSAGGATDTQYF.

This clonotype was observed a few times. J is TRBJ1-4 and V is TRBV12-3 or TRBV12-4, with D perhaps TRBD1 (6 bases). V dropped 6 bases and J dropped 3 bases, with 11 bases sitting between them. This CDR3 spans 14 amino acids. CDR3 protein: CASRATGSNEKLFF. CDR3 nucleotide sequence: TGTGCCAGCAGGGCAACAGGGTCTAATGAAAAACTGTTTTTT.

This clonotype was seen a few times. Written as DNA, the CDR3 is TGCGCCAGCAGCTCTCGTAGCGGGGCGGAAGAGACCCAGTACTTC. This encodes CASSSRSGAEETQYF. The chain links TRBV5-1 to TRBJ2-5, with 8 bases lining up with TRBD2. CDR1 is SGHRS, CDR2 YFSETQ, per germline. The CDR3 has 15 residues. J gave up 3 bases and V 3 bases, and 7 bases lay outside the gene matches.

The chain uses TRBV11-3 and TRBJ2-1, with 9 bases aligning to TRBD1. TRBJ2-7 explains the end of the DNA better; the J call may be wrong. Per germline, CDR1 SGHNT and CDR2 YENEEA. The CDR3 length is 14 residues. This CDR3 is CASSFTGTGLQQYF. DNA for the CDR3: TGTGCCAGCAGCTTTACCGGGACAGGGCTCCAGCAGTACTTC.

This clonotype was recorded a few times. This chain uses TRBV7-9 with TRBJ1-2; D not certain. V lost 5 bases to trimming and J lost 2 bases, with 9 bases between them. Looked up from germline, CDR1 is SEHNR and CDR2 is FQNEAQ (reference sequence). The CDR3 covers 13 residues. The CDR3 coding sequence is TGTGCCAGCAGCCGCGACAACAACTATGGCTACACCTTC. Amino acids: CASSRDNNYGYTF.

The chain combines TRBV6-1 with TRBJ1-2; 9 positions match TRBD1. The junction had 13 bases not matched to a gene; V was cut back by 5 bases and J by 6 bases. The CDR3 spans 16 residues. CDR1 MNHNS and CDR2 SASEGT come from the germline V gene. This CDR3 is CASSRTQGARGNGYTF. The CDR3, as DNA: TGTGCCAGCAGTCGGACACAGGGGGCCCGAGGAAATGGCTACACCTTC.

The chain links TRBV3-1 to TRBJ2-1; TRBD2 matches 10 bases. TRBJ2-5 matches the DNA end more closely, so the J call is doubtful. Looked up from germline, CDR1 is LGHDT and CDR2 is YNNKEL (reference sequence). This CDR3 spans 14 amino acids. CDR3: CASEERGGQETQYF. The CDR3 coding sequence is TGTGCCAGCGAGGAGCGGGGGGGCCAAGAGACCCAGTACTTC.

This clonotype was detected only a few times. The chain combines TRBV20-1 with TRBJ1-1, with D uncertain. The V end lost 0 bases, the J end lost 4 bases, and 9 bases lay between the germline ends. The V gene's germline CDR1 is DFQATT and CDR2 SNEGSKA (reference sequence). The CDR3 runs to 13 residues. The CDR3 sequence is CSARDQVATEAFF. The CDR3 nucleotides read TGCAGTGCTAGAGACCAGGTGGCCACTGAAGCTTTCTTT.

This clonotype was picked up many times. The chain is built from TRBV20-1 and TRBJ2-5; D perhaps matches TRBD1 (6 bases). Germline V gene sequence: CDR1 DFQATT, CDR2 SNEGSKA (reference sequence). CDR3 length: 14 residues. The V end lost 3 bases, the J end lost 4 bases, and 15 bases lay between the germline ends. The CDR3 bases are TGCAGTGCTAGTGATAGAAGAGGGGGAGAGACCCAGTACTTC. It is translated as CSASDRRGGETQYF.

The chain links TRBV6-1 to TRBJ1-1; 7 bases match TRBD1. Germline V lookup: CDR1 MNHNS, CDR2 SASEGT. The CDR3 contains 14 residues. V lost 6 bases to trimming and J lost 5 bases; unmatched junction nucleotides: 9. The DNA for the CDR3 is TGTGCCAGCAGCGAACAGGGGAGTGGAACTGAAGCTTTCTTT. It encodes CASSEQGSGTEAFF.